The rows below give T cell receptor beta chains drawn from one sample of a study of response to subunit inactivated influenza vaccine. Via MiXCR, TCRdb re-called the RT-PCR reads, giving one row per CDR3 protein. The data show fewer than 800,000 distinct CDR3 sequences, approximately 14% seen once. Here the sequenced sample was PBMCs from blood, taken about 13 days after vaccination. The receptors here all came from a man in his forties or fifties who received an inactivated influenza vaccine. The CDR3 runs from the conserved cysteine through the conserved F or W. The D gene is left open where the match is weak. Some rows mark clone size as missing; the rest say once, few, many or name a class of expanded clone.

V	J	size	D	CDR3	DNA
TRBV15	TRBJ2-1	.	TRBD2	CATTNGGGRNEQFF	TGTGCCACTACGAACGGGGGGGGCCGTAATGAGCAGTTCTTC
TRBV30	TRBJ1-2	.	.	CAWGGGLGGYTF	TGTGCCTGGGGCGGGGGTTTGGGTGGCTACACCTTC
TRBV20-1	TRBJ1-6	few	.	CSARPIRATSNSPLHF	TGCAGTGCTAGACCAATCAGGGCAACCAGTAATTCACCCCTCCACTTT
TRBV29-1	TRBJ2-3	few	TRBD2	CSVDLPYGRGDTDTQYF	TGCAGCGTTGACCTCCCTTACGGACGGGGGGACACAGATACGCAGTATTTT
TRBV3-1	TRBJ2-7	.	.	CASSQDVTGQYF	TGTGCCAGCAGCCAAGATGTGACAGGCCAGTACTTC
TRBV6-5	TRBJ2-2	many	TRBD2	CASSFPPGGATEVGELFF	TGTGCCAGCAGTTTCCCTCCGGGAGGGGCTACGGAGGTCGGGGAGCTGTTTTTT
TRBV4-3	TRBJ2-7	many	.	CASSQQLVSYEQYF	TGCGCCAGCAGCCAACAGCTGGTGTCCTACGAGCAGTACTTC
TRBV5-1	TRBJ2-7	.	TRBD2	CASSSASGARYEQYF	TGCGCCAGCAGCTCAGCTAGCGGGGCCCGCTACGAGCAGTACTTC
TRBV27	TRBJ2-7	few	.	CASSLLGLHEQYF	TGTGCCAGCAGTTTGTTAGGGTTGCACGAGCAGTACTTC
TRBV18	TRBJ2-1	.	TRBD2	CASSPGTSNTEQFF	TGTGCCAGCTCACCAGGGACTAGCAACACTGAGCAGTTCTTC
TRBV5-5	TRBJ2-5	many	TRBD1	CASSYTGGAETQYF	TGTGCCAGCAGCTATACAGGGGGCGCAGAGACCCAGTACTTC
TRBV10-3	TRBJ1-6	few	.	CAISPDSGLSSPLHF	TGTGCCATCAGTCCCGATTCAGGGTTGAGTTCACCCCTCCACTTT
TRBV29-1	TRBJ2-5	many	.	CSVEVYETQYF	TGCAGCGTTGAAGTCTACGAGACCCAGTACTTC
TRBV20-1	TRBJ2-7	.	TRBD1	CSARVGTGPYEQYF	TGCAGTGCTAGAGTGGGGACAGGTCCCTACGAGCAGTACTTC
TRBV7-9	TRBJ2-7	few	.	CASSQHLGVRSYEQYF	TGTGCCAGCAGCCAACACCTCGGGGTTAGGTCCTACGAGCAGTACTTC
TRBV11-2	TRBJ1-3	.	.	CASSPGLSGNTIYF	TGTGCCAGCAGCCCGGGGCTTTCTGGAAACACCATATATTTT
TRBV4-1	TRBJ2-7	few	TRBD2	CASSQVLLAGVYEQYF	TGCGCCAGCAGCCAAGTGTTACTAGCGGGGGTCTACGAGCAGTACTTC
TRBV5-1	TRBJ2-3	many	.	CASGTVGSSDTQYF	TGCGCCAGCGGCACAGTGGGGAGTTCAGATACGCAGTATTTT
TRBV7-9	TRBJ2-2	.	.	CASGKMANTGELFF	TGTGCCAGCGGGAAAATGGCGAACACCGGGGAGCTGTTTTTT
TRBV7-6	TRBJ2-5	.	.	CASSLASGNYQETQYF	TGTGCCAGCAGCTTAGCGTCAGGCAACTACCAAGAGACCCAGTACTTC
TRBV7-6	TRBJ2-3	few	.	CASSLADSLQYF	TGTGCCAGCAGCTTAGCTGACAGCCTGCAGTATTTT
TRBV29-1	TRBJ1-1	many	TRBD1	CSGLTGTNTEAFF	TGCAGCGGCCTGACAGGGACGAACACTGAAGCTTTCTTT